This T cell receptor (beta chain) was captured by sequencing in a study of blood T cell repertoires in COVID-19. Study-wide background: Donors in the United States, Italy and Spain gave samples during acute or convalescent COVID-19. PBMCs, B-cell-depleted T cells, or T cells were the source of the cDNA or gDNA that made up the material.

Authors' methods: The assay estimated nucleated cells by amplifying reference gene primers. Profiled with immunoSEQ multiplex PCR; TCRdb holds only in-frame clones, not every one. V, J and clone size reflect that table, while D and trimming were determined from the DNA. The sample includes under 20,000 clones, roughly 88% of them seen just once. The CDR3 spans 14 residues. The V end lost 6 bases, the J end lost 3 bases, and 12 bases lay between the germline ends. Germline CDR1 and CDR2: MDHEN and SYDVKM. This chain uses TRBV28 with TRBJ1-5; a weak D match, TRBD1 (6 bases). The sequencing input was peripheral blood. The receptor's source is a human donor in a cohort sampled during active COVID-19. The CDR3 sequence is CASSQDSFNQPQHF. CDR3 DNA: TGTGCCAGCAGCCAGGACAGCTTCAATCAGCCCCAGCATTTT.